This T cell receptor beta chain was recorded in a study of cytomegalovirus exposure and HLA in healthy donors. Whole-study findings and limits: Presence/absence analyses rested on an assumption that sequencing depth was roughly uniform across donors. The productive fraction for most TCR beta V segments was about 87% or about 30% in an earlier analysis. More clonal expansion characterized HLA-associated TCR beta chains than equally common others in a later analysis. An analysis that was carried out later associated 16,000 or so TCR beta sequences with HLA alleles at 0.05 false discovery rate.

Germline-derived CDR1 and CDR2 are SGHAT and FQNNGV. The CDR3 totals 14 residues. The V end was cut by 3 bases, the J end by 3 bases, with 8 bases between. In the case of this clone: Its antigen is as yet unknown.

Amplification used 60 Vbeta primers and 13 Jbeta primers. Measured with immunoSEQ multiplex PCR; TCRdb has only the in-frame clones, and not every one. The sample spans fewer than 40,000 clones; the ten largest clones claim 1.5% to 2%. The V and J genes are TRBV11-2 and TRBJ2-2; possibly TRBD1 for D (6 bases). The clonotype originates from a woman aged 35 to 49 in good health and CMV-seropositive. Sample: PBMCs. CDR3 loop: CASSLTGDTGELFF. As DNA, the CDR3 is TGTGCCAGCAGCTTGACAGGCGACACCGGGGAGCTGTTTTTT. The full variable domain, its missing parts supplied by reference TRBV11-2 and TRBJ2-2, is EAGVAQSPRYKIIEKRQSVAFWCNPISGHATLYWYQQILGQGPKLLIQFQNNGVVDDSQLPKDRFSAERLKGVDSTLKIQPAKLEDSAVYLCASSLTGDTGELFFGEGSRLTVL.